The entry that follows covers one T cell receptor beta chain sequence. Its antigen is currently unknown. The repertoire was sequenced with immunoSEQ multiplex PCR; TCRdb's copy has only in-frame clones and lacks some. The data show more than 85,000 clones, around 81% seen once. The data are from a study of T cell responses to AZD1222 COVID-19 vaccine. Overall study findings and caveats: Spike-wide coverage was observed for vaccine-associated CD4 TCRs, with dominant responses at 160-218 and 743-854. After the peak T cell response, and only then, were repertoires sampled. Possibly, clonal diversity was underestimated; donors were largely white British and included more females.

Germline V CDR1 and CDR2: MNHNS, SASEGT. The germline V and J ends were trimmed by 7 bases and 4 bases, with 16 bases remaining between them. The CDR3 is made up of 14 amino acids. The chain joins TRBV6-1 to TRBJ1-2; D is possibly TRBD1 (5 bases). This material consisted of peripheral blood, taken on day 0 of AZD1222 vaccination. The receptor comes from an adult in good health. CDR3 in amino acids: CASIGTEFSYGYTF. Written as DNA, the CDR3 is TGTGCCAGCATCGGGACCGAATTCTCCTATGGCTACACCTTC.